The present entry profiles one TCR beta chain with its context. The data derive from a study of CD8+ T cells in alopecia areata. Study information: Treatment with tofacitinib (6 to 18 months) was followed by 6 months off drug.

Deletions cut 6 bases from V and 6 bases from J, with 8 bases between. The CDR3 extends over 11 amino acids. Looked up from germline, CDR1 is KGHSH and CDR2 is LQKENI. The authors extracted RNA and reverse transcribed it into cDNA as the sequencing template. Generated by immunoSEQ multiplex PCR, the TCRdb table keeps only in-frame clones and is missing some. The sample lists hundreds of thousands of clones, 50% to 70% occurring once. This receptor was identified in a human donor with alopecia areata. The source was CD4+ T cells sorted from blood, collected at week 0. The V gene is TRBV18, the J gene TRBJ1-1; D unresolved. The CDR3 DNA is TGTGCCAGCTCGGGGTCGTCTGAAGCTTTCTTT. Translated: CASSGSSEAFF. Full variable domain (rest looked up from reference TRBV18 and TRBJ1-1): NAGVMQNPRHLVRRRGQEARLRCSPMKGHSHVYWYRQLPEEGLKFMVYLQKENIIDESGMPKERFSAEFPKEGPSILRIQQVVRGDSAAYFCASSGSSEAFFGQGTRLTVV.